This T cell receptor beta chain was obtained from a study of blood T cell repertoires in COVID-19. This table comes from immunoSEQ multiplex PCR, and its TCRdb copy is limited to in-frame clones, with some not included. Of about 250,000 clones detected, 75% to 90% appear once; the ten largest clones hold 2% to 3%. This receptor was obtained from a woman under 30 who had recovered from COVID-19. Sequenced input: PBMCs or T cells enriched from blood (not recorded which).

The CDR3 is CASALAGGPETQYF. CDR3 sequence (DNA): TGTGCCAGCGCCCTCGCGGGGGGGCCGGAGACCCAGTACTTC. The chain carries TRBV5-4 and TRBJ2-5; 9 bases align to TRBD2. J gave up 5 bases and V 7 bases, and 9 bases lay outside the gene matches. The CDR3 loop spans 14 amino acids. Germline CDR1 and CDR2: SGHNT and YYREEE (reference sequence).